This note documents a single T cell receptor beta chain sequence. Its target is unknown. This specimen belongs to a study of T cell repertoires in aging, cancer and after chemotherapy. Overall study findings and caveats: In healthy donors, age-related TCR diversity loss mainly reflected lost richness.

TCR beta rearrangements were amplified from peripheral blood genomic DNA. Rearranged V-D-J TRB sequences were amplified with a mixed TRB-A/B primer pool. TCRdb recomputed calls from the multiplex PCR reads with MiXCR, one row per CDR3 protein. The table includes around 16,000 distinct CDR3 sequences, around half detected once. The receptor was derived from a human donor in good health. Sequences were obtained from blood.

CDR3 region: CASTKAGANVLTF. The CDR3 DNA follows: TGTGCCTCCACAAAGGCTGGGGCCAACGTCCTGACTTTC. The chain has TRBV30 and TRBJ2-6; unclear D gene. This CDR3 is built from 13 residues. V was cut by 7 bases and J by 2 bases, with 9 bases left in between. Germline-derived CDR1 and CDR2 are GTSNPN and SVGIG (reference sequence).